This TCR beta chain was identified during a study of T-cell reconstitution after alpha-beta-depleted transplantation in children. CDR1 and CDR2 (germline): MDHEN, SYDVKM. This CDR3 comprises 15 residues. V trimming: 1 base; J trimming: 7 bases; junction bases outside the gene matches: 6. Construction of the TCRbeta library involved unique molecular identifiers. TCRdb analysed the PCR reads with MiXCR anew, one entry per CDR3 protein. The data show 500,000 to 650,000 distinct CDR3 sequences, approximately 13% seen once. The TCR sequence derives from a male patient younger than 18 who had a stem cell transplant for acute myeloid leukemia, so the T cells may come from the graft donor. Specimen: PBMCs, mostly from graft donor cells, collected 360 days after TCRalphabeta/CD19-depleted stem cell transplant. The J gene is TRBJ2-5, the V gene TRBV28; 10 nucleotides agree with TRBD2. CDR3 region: CASSLSASGSGTQYF. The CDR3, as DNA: TGTGCCAGCAGTTTATCGGCTAGCGGGAGTGGGACCCAGTACTTC.